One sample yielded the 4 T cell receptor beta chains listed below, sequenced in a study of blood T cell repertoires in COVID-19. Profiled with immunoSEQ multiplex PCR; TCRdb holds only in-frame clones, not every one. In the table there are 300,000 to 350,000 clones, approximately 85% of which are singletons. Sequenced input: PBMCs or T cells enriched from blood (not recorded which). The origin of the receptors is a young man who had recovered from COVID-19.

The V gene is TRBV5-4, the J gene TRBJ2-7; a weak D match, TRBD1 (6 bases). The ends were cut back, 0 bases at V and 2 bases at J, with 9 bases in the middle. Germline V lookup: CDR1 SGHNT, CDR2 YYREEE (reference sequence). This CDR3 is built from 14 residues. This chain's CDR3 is CASSLAGQPYEQYF. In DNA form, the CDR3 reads TGTGCCAGCAGCTTGGCGGGACAACCCTACGAGCAGTACTTC. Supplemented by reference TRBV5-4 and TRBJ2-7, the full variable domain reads ETGVTQSPTHLIKTRGQQVTLRCSSQSGHNTVSWYQQALGQGPQFIFQYYREEENGRGNFPPRFSGLQFPNYSSELNVNALELDDSALYLCASSLAGQPYEQYFGPGTRLTVT.

The CDR3 nucleotides read TGTGCCAGCAGTTTACGGGGGGAAATCCCCTACGAGCAGTACTTC. Translation gives CASSLRGEIPYEQYF. The chain uses TRBV27 and TRBJ2-7, with TRBD2 matching 7 bases. V was pared by 2 bases and J by 2 bases, with 6 bases of the junction left unmatched. CDR1 and CDR2 (germline): MNHEY, SMNVEV (reference sequence). This CDR3 comprises 15 residues.

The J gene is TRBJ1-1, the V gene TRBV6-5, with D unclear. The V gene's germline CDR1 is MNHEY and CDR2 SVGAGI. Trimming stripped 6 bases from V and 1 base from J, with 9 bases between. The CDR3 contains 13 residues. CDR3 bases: TGTGCCAGCAGCCTAACCCCGAACACTGAAGCTTTCTTT. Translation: CASSLTPNTEAFF.

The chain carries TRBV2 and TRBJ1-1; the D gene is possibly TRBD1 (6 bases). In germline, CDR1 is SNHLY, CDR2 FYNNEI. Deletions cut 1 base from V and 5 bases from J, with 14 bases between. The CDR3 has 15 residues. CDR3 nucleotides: TGTGCCAGCAGTGAAGATGTGGGGGCTGGAACTGAAGCTTTCTTT. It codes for CASSEDVGAGTEAFF.